These T cell receptor beta chains were read from a single sample in a study of control samples from healthy donors and cancer patients. Profiled with immunoSEQ multiplex PCR; TCRdb holds only in-frame clones, not every one. The sample has approximately 60,000 clones, over 75% seen once; the top ten hold roughly 6%. What was sequenced was blood. These receptors all stem from a man in his forties or fifties in good health. Each CDR3 is given with its conserved first and last residue. The order of the fields is CDR3 length, V gene, D gene, J gene, clone size, CDR3 DNA, CDR3 protein. The D gene is left open where the match is weak. Clone size, where shown, is once, few, many, or a class for clones that have expanded.

16,TRBV11-3,TRBD1,TRBJ1-4,-,TGTGCCAGCAGCCTCGGACAGGACCCAACTAATGAAAAACTGTTTTTT,CASSLGQDPTNEKLFF
20,TRBV30,-,TRBJ1-4,once,TGTGCCTGGAGTGTCGGGGTTTATAGAGGCAGAACCACAACTAATGAAAAACTGTTTTTT,CAWSVGVYRGRTTTNEKLFF
12,TRBV11-1,-,TRBJ2-2,-,TGTGCCAGCAGCTTAGACAAAGGGGAGCTGTTTTTT,CASSLDKGELFF
14,TRBV30,-,TRBJ1-3,-,TGTGCCTGTCTCGGATGGGGAATCGGCAACACCATATATTTT,CACLGWGIGNTIYF
13,TRBV6-5,TRBD1,TRBJ2-7,-,TGTGCCAGCAGCCGGGACAGGGTTAGCGAGCAGTACTTC,CASSRDRVSEQYF
14,TRBV20-1,TRBD2,TRBJ2-7,once,TGCAGTGCTAGTTCCGCTAGCGGGAGTTACGAGCAGTACTTC,CSASSASGSYEQYF
13,TRBV29-1,TRBD1,TRBJ2-5,once,TGCAGCATCAGGACAGGGAATAGAGAGACCCAGTACTTC,CSIRTGNRETQYF
15,TRBV7-8,TRBD1,TRBJ1-2,-,TGTGCCAGCAGCAGACGGGACAGCCTCAACTATGGCTACACCTTC,CASSRRDSLNYGYTF
14,TRBV27,-,TRBJ2-5,-,TGTGCCAGCAGTCCCATGGACAGTCAAGAGACCCAGTACTTC,CASSPMDSQETQYF
14,TRBV5-4,-,TRBJ2-3,once,TGTGCCAGCAGCCGCTCAGGAAATACAGATACGCAGTATTTT,CASSRSGNTDTQYF
15,TRBV15,TRBD1,TRBJ2-7,-,TGTGCCACCAGCAGAGCTGGACAGGGGGCGCCTGAGCAGTACTTC,CATSRAGQGAPEQYF
17,TRBV14,-,TRBJ2-7,-,TGTGCCAGCAGCCCACCCCTTAGGGGGGGGTATTCCTACGAGCAGTACTTC,CASSPPLRGGYSYEQYF
14,TRBV9,-,TRBJ2-5,-,TGTGCCAGCAGCGTCGACACAGGGAAAGAGACCCAGTACTTC,CASSVDTGKETQYF
16,TRBV5-1,TRBD1,TRBJ2-5,-,TGCGCCAGCAGCTCAGGGACAGGGGGCCCTCAAGAGACCCAGTACTTC,CASSSGTGGPQETQYF
11,TRBV30,TRBD2,TRBJ2-1,-,TGTGCCGGCGGGAGGGCCAATGAGCAGTTCTTC,CAGGRANEQFF
14,TRBV7-2,TRBD1,TRBJ2-7,-,TGTGCCAGCAGCTTACAGGGGGCTCTGTACGAGCAGTACTTC,CASSLQGALYEQYF